The present entry profiles one T cell receptor (beta chain) with its context. This clone's antigen is unknown. No much larger clone is present one base from it, and per-base qualities are unavailable. TCRbeta CDR3 regions were amplified from genomic DNA by means of the immunoSEQ Assay, a bias-controlled multiplex PCR. The study's processing was this. Nucleated cell counts per sample were estimated from amplification of reference gene primers within the assay. Sequence reads were collapsed and filtered to measure the absolute abundance of every unique TCRbeta CDR3 rearrangement. Productive Simpson clonality was computed per sample as the square root of Simpson's diversity index over productive rearrangements. In its TCRdb copy, this immuneACCESS table keeps in-frame sequences only and misses some clones. Where compared with another copy, unresolved V genes explain less than half of these, and the others have no known cause. V, J and clone size were drawn from that table, and D and trimming were deduced from the DNA. This sample is represented by under 450,000 clones; more than 75% of them were singletons. Jointly, the top ten make up approximately 1% of the sample.

The data are from a study of blood T cell repertoires in COVID-19 (dated by TCRdb to about 2020). Study-level background: The collaborator samples originated in the United States, Italy and Spain and spanned the acute and convalescent phases of COVID-19. The prospective study material was composed of cDNA or gDNA derived from T cells, B-cell-depleted T cells, or PBMCs. Subjects who had been exposed to COVID-19, were actively infected with it, or had recovered from it provided the deeply sampled blood TCRbeta repertoires that made up the dataset. The repertoires were made available in a free public database intended to serve as a resource for research on the immune response to SARS-CoV-2. Samples came from the ongoing ImmuneRACE study (first 160 participants) plus 1,254 subjects from 6 global collaborators. Nearly every sample came with metadata listing a de-identified subject ID, COVID-19 status, age in years and sex. Where HLA class I and class II types were available, the types were taken from metadata supplied by the sample provider, not from assay-based typing.

Here is what the overall study found, with its caveats: The quantity of clinical and demographic metadata differed by source and by participant and was supplied without curation.

Collaborating institutions collected whole blood in K2EDTA tubes following their own protocols. Collaborator samples were shipped for TCRbeta analysis as frozen whole blood, isolated PBMCs, or DNA extracted from either sample type. This TCR derives from a human donor with acute or convalescent COVID-19. The donor label of this sample is uncertain. What was sequenced was peripheral blood.

The base sequence is TGTGCCAGTAGTATAAAACAGGGGGGGGCCGGGGAGCTGTTTTTT. Its protein is CASSIKQGGAGELFF. The rearranged segments are TRBV19 and TRBJ2-2; TRBD1 is perhaps the D gene, given 8 matching bases. CDR1 LNHDA and CDR2 SQIVND were looked up in the germline V gene (reference sequence). Trimming costs V 2 bases and J 6 bases, and their ends lie 13 bases apart. Taken from cysteine to phenylalanine, the CDR3 has 15 residues. Just the 45-base CDR3 DNA is kept, in frame starting at base 1. The full variable domain, completed from the reference TRBV19 and TRBJ2-2 proteins outside the CDR3, reads DGGITQSPKYLFRKEGQNVTLSCEQNLNHDAMYWYRQDPGQGLRLIYYSQIVNDFQKGDIAEGYSVSREKKESFPLTVTSAQKNPTAFYLCASSIKQGGAGELFFGEGSRLTVL.